This TCR beta chain derives from a study of shared clonotypes between healthy human individuals. Generated by immunoSEQ multiplex PCR, the TCRdb table keeps only in-frame clones and is missing some. Counted here are 550,000 to 600,000 clones, around 77% occurring once; the ten biggest clones make up 12%. Study findings and constraints: Blood was the sole source, and tissue repertoires probably differ. It was expected that sequencing depth would affect clonotype sharing among donors.

Note on this clone: Its target is unknown.

The germline V gene has CDR1 MGHDK and CDR2 SYGVNS. Trimming took 4 bases from V and 10 from J, leaving 8 bases between them. The length of the CDR3 is 11 residues. The sample was PBMCs. The J gene is TRBJ2-1, the V gene TRBV25-1; perhaps D is TRBD1 or TRBD2 (5 bases each). This TCR derives from a woman in her thirties or forties in good health. Some clones in this sample may be carry-over from other donors' samples. The CDR3 coding sequence is TGTGCCAGCAGTGCAGGGACGGAGCAGTTCTTC. The encoded protein is CASSAGTEQFF.